Below, 18 T cell receptor beta chains from the same sample are listed, as sequenced in a study of shared clonotypes between healthy human individuals. Some clones are missing from TCRdb's copy, which holds only in-frame ones; the method was immunoSEQ multiplex PCR. The table shows some 2,500,000 clones, with less than 95% occurring only once. The sample taken for sequencing was naive CD4+ T cells from PBMCs. Subset specified: CD45RA+ positively selected. All receptors come from a man aged 18 to 30 in good health. Some clones in this sample may be carry-over from other donors' samples.

V and J are TRBV29-1 and TRBJ1-2; no clear D. The CDR3 runs to 15 residues. V lost 4 bases to trimming and J lost 7 bases, with 22 bases between them. CDR1 is SQVTM and CDR2 is ANQGSEA in the germline V gene. CDR3 sequence (DNA): TGCAGCGTTGGACGACGGGCGGCTGCGTGGGCTGGCTACACCTTC. Its protein is CSVGRRAAAWAGYTF.

This clone was detected once. The V gene is TRBV18, the J gene TRBJ1-4; D not certain. Trimming took off 1 base at V and 4 bases at J, with 10 bases between the two ends. CDR1 is KGHSH, CDR2 LQKENI, per germline. The CDR3 totals 15 residues. The CDR3 nucleotides are TGTGCCAGCTCACCACGCACCGTCTTTAATGAAAAACTGTTTTTT. This encodes CASSPRTVFNEKLFF.

The rearrangement links TRBV7-2 to TRBJ1-3; a possible D gene is TRBD1 (5 bases). Trimming cost V 2 bases and J 3 bases, with 8 bases left between them. Germline CDR1 and CDR2: SGHTA and FQGNSA. The CDR3 length is 14 residues. This chain's CDR3 is CASSLQGRGNTIYF. The CDR3 nucleotides read TGTGCCAGCAGCTTACAGGGCCGTGGAAACACCATATATTTT.

The V gene is TRBV7-2, the J gene TRBJ1-2; D unclear. V was clipped by 5 bases and J by 0 bases, with 7 bases between them. Germline CDR1 SGHTA, CDR2 FQGNSA. This CDR3 is built from 13 residues. The CDR3 loop is CASSPNANYGYTF. CDR3 nucleotides: TGTGCCAGCAGCCCTAACGCTAACTATGGCTACACCTTC.

The chain employs TRBV7-9 and TRBJ2-3; no clear D gene. V lost 2 bases, J lost 6 bases, and 3 bases lay in between. Germline V gene sequence: CDR1 SEHNR, CDR2 FQNEAQ (reference sequence). This CDR3 comprises 11 residues. Here the CDR3 DNA reads TGTGCCAGCAGCTTACGGGATACGCAGTATTTT. Residues: CASSLRDTQYF. The full variable domain, its missing parts supplied by reference TRBV7-9 and TRBJ2-3, is DTGVSQNPRHKITKRGQNVTFRCDPISEHNRLYWYRQTLGQGPEFLTYFQNEAQLEKSRLLSDRFSAERPKGSFSTLEIQRTEQGDSAMYLCASSLRDTQYFGPGTRLTVL.

The chain links TRBV30 to TRBJ2-5; 13 positions agree with TRBD2. The CDR3 loop spans 16 amino acids. The J segment lost 7 bases and the V segment lost 1 base, leaving 9 bases of the junction unmatched. Germline lookup yields CDR1 GTSNPN and CDR2 SVGIG (reference sequence). The CDR3 spells CAWSAPLAGGLGTQYF. The CDR3 DNA reads as TGTGCCTGGAGTGCCCCACTAGCGGGAGGGCTGGGGACCCAGTACTTC.

The rearrangement joins TRBV19 to TRBJ1-2; 7 bases align to TRBD1. V lost 5 bases to trimming and J lost 4 bases; unmatched junction nucleotides: 13. The germline V gene encodes CDR1 LNHDA and CDR2 SQIVND (reference sequence). The CDR3 runs 16 residues. As DNA, the CDR3 is TGTGCCAGTAGTTTCGTGGGAGGGGACAGACCCTATGGCTACACCTTC. It translates to CASSFVGGDRPYGYTF.

V is TRBV6-6 and J is TRBJ2-7; D gene unclear. The CDR3 contains 13 residues. Germline CDR1 MNHNY, CDR2 SVGAGI (reference sequence). Trimming removed 4 bases at V and 0 bases at J, with 7 bases between. The CDR3: CASSFRSSYEQYF. CDR3 sequence (DNA): TGTGCCAGCAGTTTCCGGAGCTCCTACGAGCAGTACTTC.

The CDR3, as DNA: TGTGCCAGCAGTTTCCGGGAAAAGCAGTACTTC. Its translation is CASSFREKQYF. This chain connects TRBV28 to TRBJ2-7, with D maybe TRBD2 (5 bases). Germline V gene data show CDR1 as MDHEN and CDR2 as SYDVKM. This CDR3 has 11 amino acids. Trimming removed 3 bases at V and 8 bases at J, with 8 bases between.

This rearrangement joins TRBV4-1 to TRBJ1-5, with D tentatively TRBD1 (6 bases). V lost 1 base, J lost 0 bases, and 10 bases lay in between. Germline V gives CDR1 MGHRA, CDR2 YSYEKL. This CDR3 spans 16 amino acids. CDR3 nucleotide sequence: TGCGCCAGCAGCCAAGGCTTCAGGGGTAGCAATCAGCCCCAGCATTTT. This translates into CASSQGFRGSNQPQHF.

V and J are TRBV6-6 and TRBJ1-2; D remains unclear. The V end was cut by 4 bases, the J end by 7 bases, with 4 bases between. CDR1 and CDR2 (germline): MNHNY, SVGAGI (reference sequence). This CDR3 comprises 10 residues. The CDR3 reads CASSSLGYTF. CDR3 sequence (DNA): TGTGCCAGCAGTTCCCTTGGCTACACCTTC.

The chain links TRBV30 to TRBJ1-4, with a tentative D call TRBD1 (5 bases). This CDR3 contains 16 residues. The germline V gene has CDR1 GTSNPN and CDR2 SVGIG (reference sequence). Trimming stripped 1 base from V and 8 bases from J, with 20 bases between. For the CDR3, the DNA is TGTGCCTGGAGTGCTCAAGGGGTACAGAAAGGAGAAAAACTGTTTTTT. It encodes CAWSAQGVQKGEKLFF.

This clone was counted a few times. The J gene is TRBJ1-1, the V gene TRBV5-1, with D unclear. CDR1 and CDR2 (germline): SGHRS, YFSETQ. The V end lost 1 base, the J end lost 3 bases, and 10 bases lay between the germline ends. The CDR3 extends over 14 amino acids. CDR3 in amino acids: CASSLFGGDTEAFF. CDR3 DNA: TGCGCCAGCAGCTTGTTCGGTGGGGACACTGAAGCTTTCTTT.

This clone was seen a single time. The chain combines TRBV7-2 with TRBJ1-1; D gene unclear. The CDR3 is 17 amino acids. Germline V gene data show CDR1 as SGHTA and CDR2 as FQGNSA. The V and J ends lost 0 bases and 4 bases respectively, with 18 bases between them. Written as DNA, the CDR3 is TGTGCCAGCAGCTTAGCGCAAGGGAGGGTCGGAGCCACTGAAGCTTTCTTT. Translated, it gives CASSLAQGRVGATEAFF.

The chain couples TRBV19 to TRBJ1-3; D gene uncertain. Trimming removed 6 bases from V and 0 bases from J, with 12 bases in between. Germline V gene lookup returns CDR1 LNHDA and CDR2 SQIVND (reference sequence). The CDR3 spans 15 residues. The CDR3 region has the DNA TGTGCCAGTAGCCCACGAGCGATCTCTGGAAACACCATATATTTT. Its protein product is CASSPRAISGNTIYF. The full variable domain, its missing parts supplied by reference TRBV19 and TRBJ1-3, is DGGITQSPKYLFRKEGQNVTLSCEQNLNHDAMYWYRQDPGQGLRLIYYSQIVNDFQKGDIAEGYSVSREKKESFPLTVTSAQKNPTAFYLCASSPRAISGNTIYFGEGSWLTVV.

The chain uses TRBV5-1 and TRBJ2-5; TRBD2 matches 7 bases. CDR3 length: 16 amino acids. J gave up 5 bases and V 0 bases, and 10 bases lay outside the gene matches. Germline lookup yields CDR1 SGHRS and CDR2 YFSETQ. CDR3 amino acids: CASSLESGTAWETQYF. The CDR3 bases are TGCGCCAGCAGCTTGGAGAGCGGGACCGCCTGGGAGACCCAGTACTTC.

The chain links TRBV7-9 to TRBJ1-1; TRBD1 is a possible D gene (6 bases). The CDR3 has 14 amino acids. The germline V gene encodes CDR1 SEHNR and CDR2 FQNEAQ (reference sequence). V lost 5 bases and J lost 2, with 12 bases in between. Here the CDR3 DNA reads TGTGCCAGCAGCAGAAGGACAGAAAACACTGAAGCTTTCTTT. Its translation: CASSRRTENTEAFF.

On this clone itself: At one boundary the junction diverges from the germline segment, which might be a read error. The V call is TRBV2, the J call TRBJ2-7; possible D gene TRBD1, 5 bases. The CDR3 loop spans 12 amino acids. The germline V gene encodes CDR1 SNHLY and CDR2 FYNNEI. The CDR3 DNA sequence: TGTGCCAGCAGTTATACTCCCCAGGGCCCGGACTTC. This codes for CASSYTPQGPDF.